A single sample is the source of the 21 T cell receptor beta chains below, sequenced in a study of cytomegalovirus exposure and HLA in healthy donors. 60 Vbeta and 13 Jbeta primers were used in PCR. Sequenced by immunoSEQ multiplex PCR; TCRdb stores in-frame clones only, minus some. The listing records more than 65,000 clones. Sequencing used PBMCs. The receptors shown here come from a middle-aged man in good health and CMV-seronegative.

CDR3 residues: CASKEGGSGNTIYF. The CDR3 region has the DNA TGCGCCAGCAAGGAAGGGGGATCAGGAAACACCATATATTTT. This chain uses TRBV5-1 with TRBJ1-3, with D possibly TRBD1 on 6 matching bases. This CDR3 comprises 14 residues. In germline, CDR1 is SGHRS, CDR2 YFSETQ. Trimming removed 6 bases from V and 4 bases from J, with 14 bases in between.

The chain employs TRBV7-8 and TRBJ2-6; D gene ambiguous. V lost 7 bases, J lost 2 bases, and 18 bases lay in between. Per germline, CDR1 SGHVS and CDR2 FQNEAQ. This CDR3 has 17 residues. The CDR3 spells CASTPRRLDPGANVLTF. CDR3 nucleotide sequence: TGTGCCAGCACCCCCCGGCGACTCGACCCTGGGGCCAACGTCCTGACTTTC. The entire variable domain, with the rest obtained from reference TRBV7-8 and TRBJ2-6, is as follows: GAGVSQSPRYKVAKRGQDVALRCDPISGHVSLFWYQQALGQGPEFLTYFQNEAQLDKSGLPSDRFFAERPEGSVSTLKIQRTQQEDSAVYLCASTPRRLDPGANVLTFGAGSRLTVL.

This chain uses TRBV9 with TRBJ1-2, with D perhaps TRBD1 (6 bases). The CDR3 length is 14 residues. Germline loops: CDR1 SGDLS, CDR2 YYNGEE. V was pared by 3 bases and J by 8 bases, with 17 bases between. CDR3 sequence: CASSAEGHGSGYTF. CDR3 bases: TGTGCCAGCAGCGCCGAGGGACACGGGTCCGGCTACACCTTC.

The rearrangement joins TRBV19 to TRBJ1-1, with D uncertain. The CDR3 sequence is 13 residues long. V was shortened by 5 bases and J by 5 bases, with 12 bases between the two germline ends. Germline V gene lookup returns CDR1 LNHDA and CDR2 SQIVND (reference sequence). The chain's CDR3 is CASSQDRGTEAFF. In DNA, the CDR3 is TGTGCCAGTAGTCAAGACCGAGGAACTGAAGCTTTCTTT. Full variable domain (outside the CDR3, taken from reference TRBV19 and TRBJ1-1): DGGITQSPKYLFRKEGQNVTLSCEQNLNHDAMYWYRQDPGQGLRLIYYSQIVNDFQKGDIAEGYSVSREKKESFPLTVTSAQKNPTAFYLCASSQDRGTEAFFGQGTRLTVV.

The CDR3 spells CASSLELAESYEQYF. The DNA for the CDR3 is TGTGCCAGCAGCTTGGAACTAGCGGAGTCCTACGAGCAGTACTTC. The chain uses TRBV11-2 and TRBJ2-7; 8 positions match TRBD2. The J segment lost 1 base and the V segment lost 3 bases, leaving 5 bases of the junction unmatched. The CDR3 has 15 residues. Per germline, CDR1 SGHAT and CDR2 FQNNGV. Together with reference TRBV11-2 and TRBJ2-7, the CDR3 gives the full variable domain: EAGVAQSPRYKIIEKRQSVAFWCNPISGHATLYWYQQILGQGPKLLIQFQNNGVVDDSQLPKDRFSAERLKGVDSTLKIQPAKLEDSAVYLCASSLELAESYEQYFGPGTRLTVT.

This rearrangement joins TRBV27 to TRBJ1-2, with a weak D call TRBD1 (6 bases). Trimming removed 1 base from V and 5 bases from J, with 8 bases in between. Germline V gives CDR1 MNHEY, CDR2 SMNVEV (reference sequence). The CDR3 runs to 13 residues. The CDR3 protein is CASSLLQGYGYTF. In DNA form, the CDR3 reads TGTGCCAGCAGTTTATTACAGGGATATGGCTACACCTTC.

The chain is built from TRBV2 and TRBJ2-5, with 7 bases that match TRBD1. Per the germline V gene, CDR1 is SNHLY and CDR2 is FYNNEI. The CDR3 consists of 14 residues. V lost 6 bases, J lost 2 bases, and 6 bases stayed unmatched. This CDR3 is CASSRGTDQETQYF. CDR3 nucleotides: TGTGCCAGCAGCAGAGGGACAGATCAAGAGACCCAGTACTTC.

The genes are TRBV11-3 and TRBJ2-7; the D gene is possibly TRBD2 (5 bases). CDR1 SGHNT and CDR2 YENEEA come from the germline V gene. Trimming pared 5 bases from V and 5 bases from J, leaving 13 bases between. The CDR3 spans 13 residues. Here the CDR3 reads CASSGGLLNEQYF. CDR3 bases: TGTGCCAGCAGCGGCGGGTTACTTAACGAGCAGTACTTC. Together with reference TRBV11-3 and TRBJ2-7, the CDR3 gives the full variable domain: EAGVVQSPRYKIIEKKQPVAFWCNPISGHNTLYWYLQNLGQGPELLIRYENEEAVDDSQLPKDRFSAERLKGVDSTLKIQPAELGDSAVYLCASSGGLLNEQYFGPGTRLTVT.

This sequence joins TRBV19 and TRBJ2-7; D might be TRBD1 (6 bases). This CDR3 has 12 amino acids. From germline, CDR1 is LNHDA and CDR2 SQIVND (reference sequence). The V gene lost 6 bases and the J gene lost 4 bases, with 10 bases spanning the gap. The CDR3: CASSQDSYEQYF. The CDR3 DNA reads as TGTGCCAGTAGCCAGGACAGTTACGAGCAGTACTTC.

This rearrangement joins TRBV6-5 to TRBJ2-5, with a tentative D call TRBD1 (6 bases). This CDR3 is built from 13 residues. Trimming took off 6 bases at V and 5 bases at J, with 13 bases between the two ends. Germline values: CDR1 MNHEY, CDR2 SVGAGI. The CDR3 loop reads CASRGQIGETQYF. For the CDR3, the DNA is TGTGCCAGCAGGGGACAAATCGGGGAGACCCAGTACTTC.

The chain is built from TRBV12-5 and TRBJ2-1; TRBD2 matches at 15 bases. Germline assignment: CDR1 LGHNT and CDR2 FRNRAP. This CDR3 is 16 amino acids long. V shed 1 base, J shed 8 bases, and the junction held 3 bases outside the gene matches. The CDR3 is CASGLGTSGGADEQFF. DNA for the CDR3: TGTGCTAGTGGTTTGGGGACTAGCGGGGGGGCCGATGAGCAGTTCTTC.

The rearrangement uses TRBV7-8 and TRBJ1-2, with TRBD1 matching over 7 bases. CDR1 is SGHVS and CDR2 is FQNEAQ in the germline V gene. V trimming: 4 bases; J trimming: 4 bases; junction bases outside the gene matches: 6. This CDR3 has 14 residues. This chain's CDR3 is CASSSPGQSYGYTF. DNA for the CDR3: TGTGCCAGCAGCTCTCCGGGACAGAGCTATGGCTACACCTTC.

The gene calls are TRBV28 and TRBJ2-1; D might be TRBD1 (5 bases). The germline CDR1 and CDR2 sequences are MDHEN and SYDVKM. This CDR3 is built from 16 residues. V dropped 5 bases and J dropped 7 bases, with 21 bases sitting between them. In nucleotides, the CDR3 is TGTGCCAGCAGTAGTTTCGGCTCCAGAAGGGGTAATGAGCAGTTCTTC. As protein: CASSSFGSRRGNEQFF.

The chain couples TRBV5-1 to TRBJ2-4; D may be TRBD1 (6 bases). Trimming left V 4 bases short and J 0 bases short, with 14 bases between. The CDR3 has 16 amino acids. The germline V gene encodes CDR1 SGHRS and CDR2 YFSETQ. The CDR3 sequence is CASSGVLGGAKNIQYF. The DNA for the CDR3 is TGCGCCAGCAGCGGGGTATTAGGGGGAGCCAAAAACATTCAGTACTTC.

For the CDR3, the DNA is TGCGCCAGCAGCTTAGGAGACAGGGAGGCAGATACGCAGTATTTT. Encoded protein: CASSLGDREADTQYF. The gene calls are TRBV5-1 and TRBJ2-3; D possibly corresponds to TRBD1 (7 bases). Germline V gene data show CDR1 as SGHRS and CDR2 as YFSETQ. The CDR3 extends over 15 amino acids. The V end was cut by 2 bases, the J end by 4 bases, with 14 bases between. The full variable domain, with the rest looked up from reference TRBV5-1 and TRBJ2-3, is KAGVTQTPRYLIKTRGQQVTLSCSPISGHRSVSWYQQTPGQGLQFLFEYFSETQRNKGNFPGRFSGRQFSNSRSEMNVSTLELGDSALYLCASSLGDREADTQYFGPGTRLTVL.

The V and J genes are TRBV7-9 and TRBJ1-4; the match to TRBD1 covers 7 bases. CDR1 and CDR2 (germline): SEHNR, FQNEAQ (reference sequence). V was pared by 3 bases and J by 0 bases, with 1 base of the junction left unmatched. The CDR3 contains 15 residues. In DNA form, the CDR3 reads TGTGCCAGCAGCTTCGGACAGGCAACTAATGAAAAACTGTTTTTT. It codes for CASSFGQATNEKLFF.

The V gene is TRBV27, the J gene TRBJ1-1; D gene ambiguous. This CDR3 is built from 13 residues. The ends were cut back, 2 bases at V and 1 base at J, with 5 bases in the middle. Germline CDR1 MNHEY, CDR2 SMNVEV (reference sequence). The CDR3 nucleotides are TGTGCCAGCAGTTTAGAGGGGAACACTGAAGCTTTCTTT. Protein product: CASSLEGNTEAFF.

V and J are TRBV11-2 and TRBJ1-2; a possible D gene is TRBD1 (6 bases). This CDR3 is 13 amino acids long. The V gene lost 4 bases and the J gene lost 2 bases, with 8 bases spanning the gap. CDR1 is SGHAT and CDR2 is FQNNGV in the germline V gene. The CDR3: CASSSGTNYGYTF. CDR3 nucleotide sequence: TGTGCCAGCAGCTCAGGGACAAACTATGGCTACACCTTC.

The chain recombines TRBV25-1 with TRBJ1-2; 11 positions agree with TRBD1. CDR1 is MGHDK and CDR2 is SYGVNS in the germline V gene. The V and J ends lost 4 bases and 4 bases, in that order; junction bases with no gene match: 5. This CDR3 region has 15 residues. In DNA form, the CDR3 reads TGTGCCAGCAGTGGTTGGGGGACAGGGGGCTATGGCTACACCTTC. Translation gives CASSGWGTGGYGYTF.

The chain joins TRBV11-2 to TRBJ2-7, with a weak D call TRBD1 (5 bases). Germline-derived CDR1 and CDR2 are SGHAT and FQNNGV. The CDR3 sequence is 12 residues long. Trimming took 2 bases from V and 4 from J, leaving 6 bases between them. CDR3 residues: CASSLQGYEQYF. In nucleotides, the CDR3 is TGTGCCAGCAGCTTACAGGGTTACGAGCAGTACTTC.

This chain links TRBV5-4 with TRBJ1-6; TRBD1 matches 12 bases. The CDR3 totals 19 residues. With 4 bases clipped from V and 0 bases from J, the junction kept 8 bases outside the gene matches. Germline CDR1 is SGHNT and CDR2 is YYREEE (reference sequence). CDR3 DNA sequence: TGTGCCAGCAGCGGGGGACAGGGGGCTCTTAGCTCCTATAATTCACCCCTCCACTTT. Residues: CASSGGQGALSSYNSPLHF.